This T cell receptor (beta chain) was sequenced for a study of blood T cell repertoires in COVID-19. Study summary: COVID-19 samples from acute and convalescent phases originated in the United States, Italy and Spain. The cDNA or gDNA used as material had been derived from T cells, B-cell-depleted T cells, or PBMCs.

This CDR3 spans 15 amino acids. J lost 1 base, V lost 4 bases, and 5 bases had no gene match. CDR1 KGHSH and CDR2 LQKENI come from the germline V gene. As handled by the study authors: For nucleated cells, counts were estimated from reference gene primer amplification. Profiling relied on immunoSEQ multiplex PCR, and the TCRdb table lists in-frame clones only, not all of them. The DNA gave D and trimming, while V, J and clone size come from that table. This table holds roughly 120,000 clones, about two thirds found once. V usage is TRBV18 and J usage is TRBJ2-5, with 8 positions matching TRBD1. This TCR was sampled from a human donor with acute or convalescent COVID-19. The donor label of this sample is uncertain. The specimen sequenced was peripheral blood. DNA for the CDR3: TGTGCCAGCTCACTAGACCAGGGGGCCCAAGAGACCCAGTACTTC. It specifies CASSLDQGAQETQYF.